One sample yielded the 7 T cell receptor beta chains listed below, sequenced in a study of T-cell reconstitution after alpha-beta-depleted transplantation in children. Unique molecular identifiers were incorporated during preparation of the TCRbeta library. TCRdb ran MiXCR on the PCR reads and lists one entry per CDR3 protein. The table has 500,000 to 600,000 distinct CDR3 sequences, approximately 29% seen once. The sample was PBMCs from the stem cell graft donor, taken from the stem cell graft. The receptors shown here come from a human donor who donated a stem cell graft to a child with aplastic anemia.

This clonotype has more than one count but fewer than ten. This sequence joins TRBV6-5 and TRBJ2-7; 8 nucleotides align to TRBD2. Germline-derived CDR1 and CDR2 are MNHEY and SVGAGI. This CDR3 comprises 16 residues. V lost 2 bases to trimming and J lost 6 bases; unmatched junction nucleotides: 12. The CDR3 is CASSYRGSGIGSEQYF. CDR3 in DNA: TGTGCCAGCAGTTACCGGGGTAGCGGGATAGGCAGCGAGCAGTACTTC.

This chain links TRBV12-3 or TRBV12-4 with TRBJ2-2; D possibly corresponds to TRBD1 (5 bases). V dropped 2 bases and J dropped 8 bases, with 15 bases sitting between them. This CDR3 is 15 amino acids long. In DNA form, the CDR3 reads TGTGCCAGCAGTTTAAGATCAGGGATTAGTGGGGAGCTGTTTTTT. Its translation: CASSLRSGISGELFF.

The CDR3 loop is CASSLGADGEQFF. Written as DNA, the CDR3 is TGTGCCAGCAGCTTGGGAGCAGACGGTGAGCAGTTCTTC. The chain links TRBV5-6 to TRBJ2-1; no firm D call. The CDR3 has 13 amino acids. V lost 0 bases to trimming and J lost 9 bases, with 10 bases between them. The germline V gene has CDR1 SGHDT and CDR2 YYEEEE.

The CDR3 sequence: CASSVGGGNYEQYF. DNA of the CDR3: TGTGCCAGCAGCGTTGGTGGGGGAAACTACGAGCAGTACTTC. This sequence joins TRBV9 and TRBJ2-7; either TRBD1 or TRBD2 may supply D (5 bases each). Germline assignment: CDR1 SGDLS and CDR2 YYNGEE. The V end lost 2 bases, the J end lost 3 bases, and 12 bases lay between the germline ends. This CDR3 region has 14 residues.

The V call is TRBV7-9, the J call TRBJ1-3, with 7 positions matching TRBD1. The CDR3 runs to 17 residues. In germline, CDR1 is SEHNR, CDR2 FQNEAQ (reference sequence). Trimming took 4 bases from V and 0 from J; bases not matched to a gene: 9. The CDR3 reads CASSYKGQALSGNTIYF. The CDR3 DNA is TGTGCCAGCAGCTATAAAGGACAGGCTCTCTCTGGAAACACCATATATTTT.

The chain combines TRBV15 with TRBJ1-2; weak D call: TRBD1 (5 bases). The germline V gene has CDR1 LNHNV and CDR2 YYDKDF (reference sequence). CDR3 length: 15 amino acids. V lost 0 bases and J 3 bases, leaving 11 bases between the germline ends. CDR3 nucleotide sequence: TGTGCCACCAGCAGAGATCGAAAGGGGTACTATGGCTACACCTTC. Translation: CATSRDRKGYYGYTF.

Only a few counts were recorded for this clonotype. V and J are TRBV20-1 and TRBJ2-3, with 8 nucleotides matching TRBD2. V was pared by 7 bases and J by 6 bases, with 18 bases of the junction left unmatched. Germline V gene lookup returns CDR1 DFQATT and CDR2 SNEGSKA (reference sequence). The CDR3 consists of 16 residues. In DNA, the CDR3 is TGCAGTGTAGTTGCCGGGACTAGTGTCTTAGGGGATACGCAGTATTTT. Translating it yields CSVVAGTSVLGDTQYF.